The sequence of this TCR beta chain was determined in a study of cytomegalovirus exposure and HLA in healthy donors. The PCR made use of 60 Vbeta and 13 Jbeta primers. TCRdb keeps only in-frame clones here, not all; method: immunoSEQ multiplex PCR. The sample shows about 96,000 clones, and around 3.4% sits with its ten largest clones. The sequenced material came from PBMCs. The receptor's source is a woman aged 30 to 39 in good health and CMV-seronegative.

In nucleotides, the CDR3 is TGTGCCTCACGGCCACAGAGCTCCTACAATGAGCAGTTCTTC. Encoded protein: CASRPQSSYNEQFF. The V gene is TRBV19, the J gene TRBJ2-1; D is uncertain. Germline V gives CDR1 LNHDA, CDR2 SQIVND (reference sequence). Trimming stripped 11 bases from V and 0 bases from J, with 14 bases between. The CDR3 runs 14 residues.